The clone carrying this T cell receptor beta chain was picked up a small number of times. CDR3 length: 14 residues. Per the germline V gene, CDR1 is MNHEY and CDR2 is SVGAGI. Trimming cost V 2 bases and J 6 bases, with 14 bases left between them. These data are taken from a study of human T cells and chemical hapten exposure. Study at large: Application of 0.01% DPC to the upper back was done by patch test, with a reading at 6 days.

Separate cDNA molecules received unique molecular identifiers, which the library attached to them. Via MiXCR, TCRdb re-called the RACE reads, giving one row per CDR3 protein. Of some 74,000 distinct CDR3 sequences in the sample, 13% were seen once. Time point described: patch test 3, about 24 weeks after DPC sensitization. Treatment of the sample: therapeutic diphenylcyclopropenone sensitization with weekly scalp DPC. The specimen was whole blood, collected in connection with sensitization to the hapten diphenylcyclopropenone (DPC). The TCR originated in a woman in her fifties or sixties with alopecia areata. Some clones in this sample may be carry-over from other donors' samples. The V call is TRBV6-5, the J call TRBJ2-7, with D tentatively TRBD2 (6 bases). CDR3 DNA sequence: TGTGCCAGCAGTTACGCAACCGTCGGGGGCGAGCAGTACTTC. Translating it yields CASSYATVGGEQYF.